The clone carrying this TCR beta chain has at least ten counts. The antigen remains undetermined. The sample comes from a study of CD8 T cells in ankylosing spondylitis. General study results and limits: Earlier literature documents some of the motif variants in reactive arthritis synovial fluid and blood. Enrichment of disease-linked clones was reportedly significant in matched ankylosing spondylitis synovial fluid.

The CDR3 spans 10 residues. MiXCR, applied by TCRdb to the 5' RACE reads, yields one record per CDR3 protein. The data show about 190,000 distinct CDR3 sequences, with over 10% seen just once and 8% to 13% held by the top ten. Sequenced sample: blood, either unsorted or a sorted T cell fraction (not recorded which). The TCR originated in a female donor with ankylosing spondylitis or in good health (not recorded which). The rearrangement uses TRBV21-1 and TRBJ1-5. TRBV21-1 is listed as a pseudogene. CDR3 region: CASRERPQHF. The CDR3 nucleotides are TGTGCCAGCAGGGAGAGGCCCCAGCATTTT.